These 14 T cell receptor beta chains came from one sample sequenced in a study of T cells after yellow fever vaccination. TCRdb processed the 5' RACE reads anew with MiXCR; each CDR3 protein has one entry. The table has 300,000 to 400,000 distinct CDR3 sequences, about 6% seen once. The sample consisted of PBMCs, taken 5 days after the yellow fever booster vaccination. These receptors came from a man aged 25 to 40 who received the YFV17D yellow fever vaccine.

The rearrangement joins TRBV6-1 to TRBJ2-5; the match to TRBD2 covers 8 bases. With 5 bases clipped from V and 6 bases from J, the junction kept 11 bases outside the gene matches. Germline loops: CDR1 MNHNS, CDR2 SASEGT. The length of the CDR3 is 15 residues. The CDR3 loop reads CASSSPSGRAKTQYF. CDR3 sequence (DNA): TGTGCCAGCAGTAGCCCCTCCGGGAGGGCCAAGACCCAGTACTTC.

There are many counts of this clonotype. The V call is TRBV6-6, the J call TRBJ1-5, with D uncertain. The CDR3 extends over 11 amino acids. Trimming took 6 bases from V and 3 from J, leaving 3 bases between them. CDR1 MNHNY and CDR2 SVGAGI come from the germline V gene (reference sequence). CDR3 DNA sequence: TGTGCCAGCAGCAACAATCAGCCCCAGCATTTT. As protein: CASSNNQPQHF.

This clonotype was detected a few times. V usage is TRBV4-2 and J usage is TRBJ2-3, with 8 bases matching TRBD1. Losses at the gene ends were 5 bases for V and 3 bases for J; bases not matched to a gene: 7. Per the germline V gene, CDR1 is LGHNA and CDR2 is YNFKEQ. This CDR3 is 15 amino acids long. In DNA form, the CDR3 reads TGTGCCAGCAGCACCCGGGACAGGAGTACAGATACGCAGTATTTT. Protein sequence: CASSTRDRSTDTQYF.

This clonotype came up many times. The genes are TRBV7-2 and TRBJ2-1; 14 bases are a match to TRBD2. The CDR3 is 14 residues long. V trimming: 5 bases; J trimming: 7 bases; junction bases outside the gene matches: 1. The germline CDR1 and CDR2 sequences are SGHTA and FQGNSA. Written as DNA, the CDR3 is TGTGCCAGCAGCCGGACTAGCGGGGGGAATGAGCAGTTCTTC. Its translation: CASSRTSGGNEQFF.

Only a few counts were recorded for this clonotype. The rearrangement joins TRBV7-8 to TRBJ2-6; D not resolved. Trimming shortened V by 5 bases and J by 0 bases, and 8 bases separated the two germline ends. Germline CDR1 reads SGHVS; CDR2 reads FQNEAQ. The CDR3 has 15 amino acids. CDR3 bases: TGTGCCAGCAGCCGTCTGAACTCTGGGGCCAACGTCCTGACTTTC. It yields the protein CASSRLNSGANVLTF.

The chain employs TRBV29-1 and TRBJ2-1; D gene uncertain. The CDR3 is made up of 15 amino acids. The germline CDR1 and CDR2 sequences are SQVTM and ANQGSEA. The V end lost 4 bases, the J end lost 4 bases, and 17 bases lay between the germline ends. The CDR3 nucleotides are TGCAGCGTTGCTCTCGGGCAGCGACAATACAATGAGCAGTTCTTC. Encoded protein: CSVALGQRQYNEQFF.

This clonotype was detected a few times. The chain uses TRBV4-3 and TRBJ1-1; 8 nucleotides match TRBD1. The CDR3 spans 16 residues. The J segment lost 3 bases and the V segment lost 4 bases, leaving 10 bases of the junction unmatched. CDR1 and CDR2 (germline): LGHNA, YSLEER. Written as DNA, the CDR3 is TGCGCCAGCAGCCGATGGTATCGGGGACAGGACACTGAAGCTTTCTTT. Its protein product is CASSRWYRGQDTEAFF.

For this clonotype: This may be a read error: a much more frequent sequence differs by one nucleotide. The chain links TRBV18 to TRBJ2-3; D unclear. CDR1 and CDR2 from the germline V gene are KGHSH and LQKENI. This CDR3 has 15 residues. CDR3 residues: CAISPIGAHTDTQYF. The CDR3 nucleotides are TGTGCCATCTCACCAATTGGAGCTCACACAGATACGCAGTATTTT.

This clonotype was recorded a few times. Sequence at one end of the junction differs from germline and may be a read error. The V and J genes are TRBV12-3 or TRBV12-4 and TRBJ1-2; TRBD1 might be the D (5 bases). The CDR3 has 11 amino acids. The CDR3 DNA follows: TGTGCCAGCAGTTTCCGGCAGGGCGCGGCGTTC. This gives the protein CASSFRQGAAF.

The rearrangement links TRBV3-1 to TRBJ2-7, with 8 bases identical to TRBD2. Trimming removed 4 bases from V and 3 bases from J; junction bases left unmatched: 8. This CDR3 is 15 amino acids long. Germline lookup yields CDR1 LGHDT and CDR2 YNNKEL (reference sequence). In nucleotides, the CDR3 is TGTGCCAGCAGCCTTACTAGCGGATTTGTCTACGAGCAGTACTTC. This codes for CASSLTSGFVYEQYF.

The rearrangement links TRBV3-1 to TRBJ1-2, with D perhaps matching TRBD1 (6 bases). V lost 1 base and J lost 6, with 9 bases in between. The CDR3 has 13 amino acids. Germline CDR1 LGHDT, CDR2 YNNKEL (reference sequence). CDR3: CASSQAEGDGYTF. The DNA for the CDR3 is TGTGCCAGCAGCCAAGCCGAGGGGGATGGCTACACCTTC.

The sample holds a few counts of this clonotype. The chain combines TRBV5-1 with TRBJ2-7; maybe TRBD1 (6 bases). V dropped 1 base and J dropped 5 bases, with 10 bases sitting between them. In germline, CDR1 is SGHRS, CDR2 YFSETQ. CDR3 size: 13 residues. The CDR3 region is CASSLRRGDEQYF. The CDR3 nucleotides are TGCGCCAGCAGCTTGCGCAGGGGCGACGAGCAGTACTTC.

This clonotype was seen only a few times. The rearrangement uses TRBV30 and TRBJ2-7; D is unclear. This CDR3 contains 11 residues. CDR1 and CDR2 from the germline V gene are GTSNPN and SVGIG (reference sequence). V shed 0 bases and J shed 4 bases, with 4 bases lying between them. The CDR3 protein is CAWSVSYEQYF. The CDR3 DNA is TGTGCCTGGAGTGTATCTTACGAGCAGTACTTC.

This clonotype came up a few times. The rearrangement joins TRBV7-2 to TRBJ2-7; D unresolved. V was shortened by 5 bases and J by 0 bases, with 14 bases between the two germline ends. CDR3 length: 15 amino acids. Germline values: CDR1 SGHTA, CDR2 FQGNSA. The CDR3 region is CASSRSALSSYEQYF. In nucleotides, the CDR3 is TGTGCCAGCAGCCGATCGGCCCTGAGCTCCTACGAGCAGTACTTC.